This TCR beta chain was captured by sequencing in a study of blood T cell repertoires in COVID-19. This clone showed up just once. V gave up 4 bases and J gave up 5 bases; unmatched junction bases: 6. CDR3 length: 14 amino acids. CDR1 is SNHLY, CDR2 FYNNEI, per germline. Sequencing was performed with immunoSEQ multiplex PCR; in TCRdb, only in-frame clones are kept and a portion is missing. The data show some 200,000 clones, roughly 85% seen once. The specimen sequenced was peripheral blood. The rearrangement links TRBV2 to TRBJ1-1; TRBD1 matches at 8 bases. The clonotype comes from a middle-aged man who had recovered from COVID-19. CDR3 in DNA: TGTGCCAGCAGTGGTGCGACAGGGGCGACTGAAGCTTTCTTT. Amino acid sequence: CASSGATGATEAFF.